What follows describes a single TCR beta chain. The antigen it recognizes is unknown. Qualities for individual bases were not recorded, and no much larger clone is one base off. This sample was taken from a study of a mutant IDH1 vaccine in newly diagnosed glioma (dated by TCRdb to the early 2020s). For context, the study as a whole: Patients received eight vaccinations in weeks 1, 3, 5, 7, 11, 15, 19 and 23, corresponding to visits V03 through V10. Vaccination was initiated 4-6 weeks after radiotherapy alone, or concurrently with temozolomide cycles in the chemotherapy-containing groups. The roughly 32 treated patients were roughly 62% male and around 40% female, with a mean age of approximately 40 years. Before enrollment, most patients had been given radiochemotherapy with temozolomide as standard therapy, while the rest had received either radiotherapy alone or temozolomide alone. Six visits were used for peripheral blood collection: V03 (baseline), V05, V07, V10, V12 and V13. Longitudinal TCRB deep sequencing was done for some 25 treated patients, wherever samples were available for exploratory analyses. The paper's findings and limits, for the study overall: It was noted by the authors that analyses of patient blood samples could not be reproduced owing to sample limitations. Changes in the top peripheral T cell clonotypes picked up by TCRB sequencing did not appear to be linked to pseudoprogression. Across multiple MHC alleles, vaccine-induced immune responses were seen in more than 80% of patients. Selection of PBMC samples for TCRB deep sequencing was based on availability.

The time point label corresponds to: week 11, during vaccination. Each vaccine dose, consisting of 300 ug of a 20-mer mutant IDH1 peptide in Montanide, was administered subcutaneously with topical imiquimod. All donors had newly diagnosed IDH1-mutant astrocytomas of WHO grade 3 or 4 that showed loss of nuclear ATRX. The samples were drawn from NOA16, a multicentre, single-arm, open-label phase I trial in Germany that tested a mutant IDH1 peptide vaccine in humans for the first time. Genomic DNA for TCRB sequencing was extracted from EDTA blood using the DNeasy Blood and Tissue Kit. CDR1 SGHRS and CDR2 YFSETQ are derived from the germline V gene. The CDR3 goes from the cysteine to the phenylalanine over 14 residues. Just CDR3 DNA is preserved here, 42 bases in frame from base 1. The germline V and J ends show losses of 1 base and 5 bases respectively, and no gene match explains 6 bases of the junction.

To prepare the library, the immunoSEQ multiplex PCR assay was applied. Rearranged TCR beta chain sequences were amplified with the hsTCRB Kit following the manufacturer's protocol. Sequencing of TCRB libraries was carried out on an Illumina MiSeq. On the authors' methods: The proprietary platform of the kit vendor was used for demultiplexing, trimming and gene mapping. This immuneACCESS table, as held by TCRdb, lists in-frame sequences with V and J called but not all clones. Of the missing ones, under half trace to an unresolved V gene in checked studies; the others have no known cause. V, J and clone size were drawn from that table, and D and trimming were deduced from the DNA. The sample profile shows about 110,000 clones; about nine tenths of them were found once. The ten largest make up 0.6% to 0.7% of the sample.

The rearrangement combines TRBV5-1 with TRBJ2-7; 7 of the junction bases match TRBD1. The starting material was PBMCs, obtained from a glioma patient whose treatment included an IDH1 peptide vaccine. The source of this sequence is a woman in her fifties or sixties with glioma. The sequence in DNA is TGCGCCAGCAGCTTGAGGCAGGGGGACGACGAGCAGTACTTC. Its protein is CASSLRQGDDEQYF.